Following are 22 T cell receptor beta chains from one sample sequenced in a study of T cells in Graves' hyperthyroidism and ophthalmopathy. Regions amplified from RNA transcripts were the TCR beta CDR3 regions. Carried out on the TCR CDR3, a first-round RT-PCR used the HTBI primer set. One entry per CDR3 protein results from TCRdb running MiXCR on the multiplex PCR reads. The sample holds about 380,000 distinct CDR3 sequences, roughly 14% seen once. Sequenced input: blood. These TCRs come from a man in his thirties or forties with Graves' hyperthyroidism that later progressed to Graves' ophthalmopathy.

A note on this clonotype: At one boundary the junction diverges from the germline segment, which might be a read error. The J gene is TRBJ2-3, the V gene TRBV4-1; 12 positions match TRBD2. The CDR3 runs 16 residues. CDR1 and CDR2 from the germline V gene are MGHRA and YSYEKL. Written as DNA, the CDR3 is TGCGCCAGCAGCTCTGGACTAGCGGGACTCACATATACGCAGTATTTT. It encodes CASSSGLAGLTYTQYF.

The sample holds many counts of this clonotype. The CDR3 DNA reads TGTGCCAGCAGTCTATCCGGGACCCTCAGCGAGCAGTACTTC. It specifies CASSLSGTLSEQYF. The V and J genes are TRBV11-3 and TRBJ2-7, with D perhaps matching TRBD1 or TRBD2 (5 bases each). The germline V gene has CDR1 SGHNT and CDR2 YENEEA. Trimming took 6 bases from V and 6 from J, leaving 18 bases between them. The length of the CDR3 is 14 residues. Based on the CDR3 plus reference TRBV11-3 and TRBJ2-7, the full variable domain is EAGVVQSPRYKIIEKKQPVAFWCNPISGHNTLYWYLQNLGQGPELLIRYENEEAVDDSQLPKDRFSAERLKGVDSTLKIQPAELGDSAVYLCASSLSGTLSEQYFGPGTRLTVT.

Ten or more counts support this clonotype. The chain couples TRBV18 to TRBJ2-4; D is unresolved. The CDR3 is 15 residues long. V shed 8 bases and J shed 0 bases, with 14 bases lying between them. In germline, CDR1 is KGHSH, CDR2 LQKENI. CDR3 DNA sequence: TGTGCCAGCACCGACTCTCAGAGAGCCAAAAACATTCAGTACTTC. This encodes CASTDSQRAKNIQYF.

This clonotype was picked up many times. The chain recombines TRBV6-1 with TRBJ1-1, with 7 nucleotides matching TRBD1. Germline V lookup: CDR1 MNHNS, CDR2 SASEGT. J lost 3 bases, V lost 5 bases, and 6 bases had no gene match. This CDR3 contains 14 residues. CDR3 nucleotide sequence: TGTGCCAGCAGTTCGGGACAGTCGTACACTGAAGCTTTCTTT. It encodes CASSSGQSYTEAFF.

This chain joins TRBV4-1 and TRBJ2-7, with TRBD2 identical over 7 bases. Germline trimming cut 0 bases from V and 4 bases from J; bases unmatched to any gene: 3. Germline values: CDR1 MGHRA, CDR2 YSYEKL. The CDR3 covers 14 residues. The CDR3 reads CASSQDWGGYEQYF. CDR3 DNA sequence: TGCGCCAGCAGCCAAGATTGGGGAGGGTACGAGCAGTACTTC.

There are many counts of this clonotype. The chain employs TRBV12-5 and TRBJ2-3; D gene uncertain. This CDR3 region has 17 residues. V shed 3 bases and J shed 0 bases, with 16 bases lying between them. Germline CDR1 is LGHNT and CDR2 is FRNRAP. CDR3 sequence reads: CASGLGLPIFSTDTQYF. The CDR3 region has the DNA TGTGCTAGTGGTTTAGGGTTACCTATCTTTAGCACAGATACGCAGTATTTT.

This clonotype was counted many times. The V call is TRBV5-4, the J call TRBJ2-7, with 10 bases lining up with TRBD1. In germline, CDR1 is SGHNT, CDR2 YYREEE (reference sequence). V shed 5 bases, J shed 2 bases, and the junction held 4 bases outside the gene matches. The CDR3 runs 14 residues. The CDR3, as DNA: TGTGCCAGCAGTGGGACAGGGGACACCTACGAGCAGTACTTC. Amino acid sequence: CASSGTGDTYEQYF.

A single count supports this clonotype. One end of the junction varies from germline; a read error may be responsible. This chain links TRBV29-1 with TRBJ2-3; 9 nucleotides match TRBD1. CDR1 and CDR2 from the germline V gene are SQVTM and ANQGSEA. The CDR3 sequence is 15 residues long. CDR3 nucleotide sequence: TGCAGCGTCAATTTCCGGGACAGGGTCACAGATACGCAGTGTTTT. This codes for CSVNFRDRVTDTQCF.

This clonotype was seen ten or more times. This chain uses TRBV12-3 or TRBV12-4 with TRBJ2-2; D is undetermined. This CDR3 region has 14 residues. V was cut by 5 bases and J by 5 bases, with 12 bases left in between. The CDR3 DNA follows: TGTGCCAGCAGTCCCCAGGTCTGGACCGGGGAGCTGTTTTTT. Its translation is CASSPQVWTGELFF.

This clonotype was counted ten times or more. This chain links TRBV27 with TRBJ1-1, with no clear D. The length of the CDR3 is 13 residues. Germline assignment: CDR1 MNHEY and CDR2 SMNVEV (reference sequence). The V end lost 5 bases, the J end lost 4 bases, and 11 bases lay between the germline ends. The CDR3 loop is CASSPFKGTEAFF. The CDR3 bases are TGTGCCAGCAGTCCATTTAAGGGCACTGAAGCTTTCTTT.

The chain employs TRBV5-6 and TRBJ1-1, with unresolved D. This CDR3 comprises 16 residues. Between the trimmed V and J ends, which lost 0 bases and 5 bases, there was a span of 17 bases. In germline, CDR1 is SGHDT, CDR2 YYEEEE. The CDR3 sequence: CASSLAMAAGRTEAFF. The CDR3 coding sequence is TGTGCCAGCAGCTTGGCCATGGCCGCTGGTAGGACTGAAGCTTTCTTT.

This clonotype was seen many times. The chain uses TRBV18 and TRBJ2-7, with D unclear. This CDR3 has 12 amino acids. V dropped 5 bases and J dropped 5 bases, with 10 bases sitting between them. Looked up from germline, CDR1 is KGHSH and CDR2 is LQKENI. CDR3 in DNA: TGTGCCAGCTCATCTGTAGGAGACGAGCAGTACTTC. Encoded protein: CASSSVGDEQYF. Full variable domain (outside the CDR3, taken from reference TRBV18 and TRBJ2-7): NAGVMQNPRHLVRRRGQEARLRCSPMKGHSHVYWYRQLPEEGLKFMVYLQKENIIDESGMPKERFSAEFPKEGPSILRIQQVVRGDSAAYFCASSSVGDEQYFGPGTRLTVT.

In this sample, this clonotype turned up many times. This chain joins TRBV11-2 and TRBJ1-6; a weak D match, TRBD1 (5 bases). CDR1 and CDR2 (germline): SGHAT, FQNNGV. The CDR3 totals 13 residues. With 1 base removed from V and 10 bases from J, the gap between germline ends came to 8 bases. CDR3 in DNA: TGTGCCAGCAGCTTAGGAAGGGACTCACCCCTCCACTTT. Translated: CASSLGRDSPLHF.

This clonotype appeared many times. V is TRBV5-1 and J is TRBJ2-1; D is perhaps TRBD1 (7 bases). The CDR3 loop spans 14 amino acids. From germline, CDR1 is SGHRS and CDR2 YFSETQ. V dropped 0 bases and J dropped 5 bases, with 9 bases sitting between them. In DNA form, the CDR3 reads TGCGCCAGCAGCTTGGCCAGGGGGGACAATGAGCAGTTCTTC. It is translated as CASSLARGDNEQFF.

This clonotype came up many times. The rearrangement joins TRBV7-2 to TRBJ2-3; 7 bases agree with TRBD1. This CDR3 has 15 amino acids. Trimming removed 5 bases from V and 5 bases from J; junction bases left unmatched: 10. Germline V gives CDR1 SGHTA, CDR2 FQGNSA. The CDR3 region has the DNA TGTGCCAGCAGCCGACCTCCTTCAGGGGGAGATACGCAGTATTTT. Translated, it gives CASSRPPSGGDTQYF.

This clonotype showed up just a few times. V usage is TRBV28 and J usage is TRBJ1-1; no clear D. The V gene lost 8 bases and the J gene lost 3 bases, with 13 bases spanning the gap. CDR1 MDHEN and CDR2 SYDVKM come from the germline V gene. This CDR3 contains 13 residues. The CDR3 region is CASCRTADTEAFF. The CDR3 nucleotides read TGTGCCAGCTGTAGGACGGCGGACACTGAAGCTTTCTTT.

In its sample, this clonotype was seen many times. The chain combines TRBV18 with TRBJ1-1; D unresolved. The CDR3 length is 14 residues. From germline, CDR1 is KGHSH and CDR2 LQKENI. The germline V and J ends were trimmed by 3 bases and 1 base, with 9 bases remaining between them. CDR3 bases: TGTGCCAGCTCACCGCAGAGTAAGAACACTGAAGCTTTCTTT. Protein product: CASSPQSKNTEAFF.

This clonotype was seen ten or more times. The chain has TRBV30 and TRBJ1-5; D remains ambiguous. The CDR3 length is 9 residues. Germline V gene lookup returns CDR1 GTSNPN and CDR2 SVGIG (reference sequence). Trimming removed 4 bases from V and 6 bases from J, with 1 base in between. CDR3 in amino acids: CAWTQPQHF. CDR3 nucleotides: TGTGCCTGGACTCAGCCCCAGCATTTT.

Many counts were recorded for this clonotype. The chain combines TRBV30 with TRBJ1-5; TRBD1 agrees at 7 bases. With V trimmed by 3 bases and J by 5 bases, 1 base remained unmatched. The CDR3 runs to 12 residues. From germline, CDR1 is GTSNPN and CDR2 SVGIG (reference sequence). CDR3 sequence: CAWSGQDQPQHF. CDR3 DNA: TGTGCCTGGAGCGGACAGGATCAGCCCCAGCATTTT.

J is TRBJ2-2 and V is TRBV7-3; D is unclear. The CDR3 contains 14 residues. V was shortened by 3 bases and J by 6 bases, with 11 bases between the two germline ends. Per germline, CDR1 SGHTA and CDR2 FQGTGA. The CDR3 DNA sequence: TGTGCCAGCAGCTTGGTGGGGAATCCCGGGGAGCTGTTTTTT. This translates into CASSLVGNPGELFF.

Ten or more counts support this clonotype. The gene calls are TRBV10-2 and TRBJ2-3; possible D gene TRBD2, 6 bases. This CDR3 comprises 16 residues. CDR1 WSHSY and CDR2 SAAADI come from the germline V gene. V lost 2 bases and J 5 bases, leaving 17 bases between the germline ends. The CDR3 coding sequence is TGCGCCAGCAGTGAGGGTCCGGGACTGCTCGAAGATACGCAGTATTTT. Translated: CASSEGPGLLEDTQYF.

Ten or more counts support this clonotype. The V call is TRBV20-1, the J call TRBJ2-1, with 11 bases matching TRBD2. Germline CDR1 and CDR2: DFQATT and SNEGSKA (reference sequence). V trimming: 0 bases; J trimming: 7 bases; junction bases outside the gene matches: 8. CDR3 size: 16 residues. This chain's CDR3 is CSARDLSGGAWNEQFF. The DNA for the CDR3 is TGCAGTGCTAGAGATCTTAGCGGGGGGGCGTGGAATGAGCAGTTCTTC.